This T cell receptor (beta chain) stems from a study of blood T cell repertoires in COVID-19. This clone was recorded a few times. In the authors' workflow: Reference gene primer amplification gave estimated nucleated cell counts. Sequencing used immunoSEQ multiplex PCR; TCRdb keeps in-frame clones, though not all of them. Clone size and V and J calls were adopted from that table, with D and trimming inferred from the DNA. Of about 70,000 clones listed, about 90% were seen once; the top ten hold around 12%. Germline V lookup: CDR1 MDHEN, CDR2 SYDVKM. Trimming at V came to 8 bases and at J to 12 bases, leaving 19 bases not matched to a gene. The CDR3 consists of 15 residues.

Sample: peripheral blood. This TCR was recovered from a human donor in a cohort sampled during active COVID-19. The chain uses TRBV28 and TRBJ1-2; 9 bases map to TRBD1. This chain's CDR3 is CASVPSGGQGLEDTF. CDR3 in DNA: TGTGCCAGCGTGCCATCGGGGGGACAGGGTCTAGAGGACACCTTC.